The T cell receptor (beta chain) described here comes from a study of T cells after yellow fever vaccination. Notes on the study in general: Post-booster samples contained most primary-vaccination clones (just under 98% CD4, 70% to 90% CD8).

5'RACE template switching generated TCR cDNA, adding a universal primer site and UMIs. TCRdb processed the 5' RACE reads anew with MiXCR; each CDR3 protein has one entry. The sample gives 60,000 or so distinct CDR3 sequences, approximately 7% of which show up once; roughly two fifths is in the top ten. The V gene lost 4 bases and the J gene lost 1 base, with 12 bases spanning the gap. The CDR3 runs 15 residues. Germline loops: CDR1 SGHAT, CDR2 FQNNGV. On this clonotype itself: Antigen specificity is unknown.

The gene calls are TRBV11-2 and TRBJ2-3; D gene ambiguous. This clonotype was obtained from a young man who received the YFV17D yellow fever vaccine. The starting material was CD8+ T cells sorted from PBMCs, obtained on the day of the first yellow fever vaccination. Here the CDR3 reads CASSSEEVGTDTQYF. As DNA, the CDR3 is TGTGCCAGCAGCTCAGAGGAAGTAGGCACAGATACGCAGTATTTT.